This TCR beta chain originates from a study of T cells in Graves' hyperthyroidism and ophthalmopathy. The study's findings and limits: Ophthalmopathy was distinguished from stable hyperthyroidism by 13 V-J signatures.

Newly diagnosed hyperthyroidism patients aged 18 to 65 years had disease lasting under 2 months. Exclusion followed for patients with uncontrolled infection, other autoimmune disease, pregnancy or lactation. The sample, blood from the first hyperthyroidism diagnosis, precedes any ophthalmopathy symptoms. CDR3 length: 14 residues. The germline V and J ends were trimmed by 3 bases and 1 base, with 9 bases remaining between them. Germline loops: CDR1 MDHEN, CDR2 SYDVKM. Amplification of TCR beta CDR3 regions used RNA as the template. The primer set for the first-round RT-PCR of the TCR CDR3 was HTBI. TCRdb ran MiXCR on the multiplex PCR reads and lists one entry per CDR3 protein. The table lists more than 300,000 distinct CDR3 sequences, approximately 17% of them singletons. This clonotype was observed many times. The antigen is unknown.

The chain is built from TRBV28 and TRBJ1-1; D is unclear. This clonotype was obtained from a woman in her twenties or thirties with Graves' hyperthyroidism that later progressed to Graves' ophthalmopathy. Sequenced: blood. In nucleotides, the CDR3 is TGTGCCAGCAGTTTTTTTCGGGGGAACACTGAAGCTTTCTTT. Its protein product is CASSFFRGNTEAFF.